What follows are 17 T cell receptor beta chains derived from one specimen sequenced in a study of OX40 agonist ivuxolimab in advanced cancers. The method behind the library was the immunoSEQ multiplex PCR assay. The clones in this table, taken by TCRdb from immuneACCESS, are in-frame only. Not every clone is retained; where verified, under half of the shortfall comes from an unresolved V gene, and the cause of the rest is unknown. Counted in this sample were under 90,000 clones; approximately 89% of them appeared once. About 0.2% of the sample comes from the top ten. The material sequenced was CD4+ or CD8+ T cells sorted from blood, taken in a trial of the OX40 agonist ivuxolimab. The receptors shown here come from an adult with an advanced solid tumor such as melanoma, head and neck, liver or kidney cancer.

The rearrangement uses TRBV5-4 and TRBJ2-5, with 8 bases identical to TRBD1. The CDR3 extends over 14 amino acids. Germline V gene lookup returns CDR1 SGHNT and CDR2 YYREEE (reference sequence). J gave up 0 bases and V 4 bases, and 2 bases lay outside the gene matches. CDR3 region: CASSVGQDQETQYF. As DNA, the CDR3 is TGTGCCAGCAGCGTGGGACAGGACCAAGAGACCCAGTACTTC.

Turning to this clone: This sample also contains other DNA sequences that code for the same CDR3. The CDR3, as DNA: TGCAGCGTTGTGACAGGGAACACTGAAGCTTTCTTT. Amino acids: CSVVTGNTEAFF. This chain connects TRBV29-1 to TRBJ1-1; perhaps TRBD1 as D (6 bases). Germline CDR1 SQVTM, CDR2 ANQGSEA. Trimming stripped 4 bases from V and 1 base from J, with 7 bases between. The CDR3 is 12 amino acids.

This clone was seen only a few times. This specimen includes other DNA sequences encoding the same CDR3. The rearrangement links TRBV5-1 to TRBJ2-1; D gene ambiguous. Germline CDR1 reads SGHRS; CDR2 reads YFSETQ. Deletions cut 0 bases from V and 0 bases from J, with 4 bases between. The CDR3 is 14 amino acids. DNA of the CDR3: TGCGCCAGCAGCTTGGGGAGCTCCTACAATGAGCAGTTCTTC. Translation gives CASSLGSSYNEQFF.

This chain joins TRBV7-9 and TRBJ2-1; 11 bases align to TRBD2. The V gene end was trimmed by 6 bases and the J gene end by 2 bases; junction bases not matched to a gene: 3. This CDR3 contains 15 residues. Germline assignment: CDR1 SEHNR and CDR2 FQNEAQ (reference sequence). The CDR3, as DNA: TGTGCCAGCAGAAAACTAGCGGGGGCCTACAATGAGCAGTTCTTC. Residues: CASRKLAGAYNEQFF.

The gene calls are TRBV4-2 and TRBJ1-3; 9 nucleotides agree with TRBD1. V gave up 2 bases and J gave up 4 bases; unmatched junction bases: 3. The germline CDR1 and CDR2 sequences are LGHNA and YNFKEQ. The CDR3 has 15 residues. CDR3 nucleotide sequence: TGTGCCAGCAGCCAAACAGGGGGCTACGGAAACACCATATATTTT. Protein sequence: CASSQTGGYGNTIYF.

The V call is TRBV30, the J call TRBJ1-3; D is possibly TRBD1 (6 bases). Trimming took off 3 bases at V and 0 bases at J, with 21 bases between the two ends. Germline V lookup: CDR1 GTSNPN, CDR2 SVGIG (reference sequence). CDR3 length: 18 amino acids. Here the CDR3 reads CAWSRVGQLTNSGNTIYF. The CDR3 nucleotides are TGTGCCTGGAGCCGGGTTGGACAGTTGACCAACTCTGGAAACACCATATATTTT.

This rearrangement joins TRBV11-1 to TRBJ2-1; D assignment may be TRBD1 or TRBD2 (5 bases each). CDR1 is SGHAT, CDR2 FQDESV, per germline (reference sequence). This CDR3 is built from 17 residues. Trimming left V 1 base short and J 6 bases short, with 19 bases between. In DNA form, the CDR3 reads TGTGCCAGCAGCTTAGAACACGGAAGGCAGAGGGGCAATGAGCAGTTCTTC. This encodes CASSLEHGRQRGNEQFF.

This clone is a singleton in its sample. J is TRBJ2-2 and V is TRBV5-6; D is possibly TRBD1 (6 bases). V was cut by 1 base and J by 3 bases, with 10 bases left in between. The germline V gene has CDR1 SGHDT and CDR2 YYEEEE. The CDR3 has 15 amino acids. As DNA, the CDR3 is TGTGCCAGCAGCTTGTGGACAGAATACACCGGGGAGCTGTTTTTT. This gives the protein CASSLWTEYTGELFF.

The chain is built from TRBV2 and TRBJ1-1; D gene unclear. The CDR3 is made up of 13 amino acids. CDR1 and CDR2 from the germline V gene are SNHLY and FYNNEI. Trimming stripped 1 base from V and 4 bases from J, with 7 bases between. The DNA for the CDR3 is TGTGCCAGCAGTGAAGAGCAGATCACTGAAGCTTTCTTT. Its translation is CASSEEQITEAFF.

This rearrangement joins TRBV6-5 to TRBJ1-1; D is uncertain. The CDR3 has 13 amino acids. The V end lost 4 bases, the J end lost 0 bases, and 6 bases lay between the germline ends. Germline V gene lookup returns CDR1 MNHEY and CDR2 SVGAGI. CDR3 sequence (DNA): TGTGCCAGCAGTTCCGGGGTGAACACTGAAGCTTTCTTT. It specifies CASSSGVNTEAFF.

V and J are TRBV6-5 and TRBJ2-1, with TRBD2 matching over 10 bases. Germline V lookup: CDR1 MNHEY, CDR2 SVGAGI. V lost 7 bases, J lost 8 bases, and 5 bases stayed unmatched. The CDR3 is 13 residues long. CDR3 nucleotide sequence: TGTGCCAGCAAGGCTAGCGGGAGTTATGAGCAGTTCTTC. Translation gives CASKASGSYEQFF.

This sequence joins TRBV14 and TRBJ2-5, with TRBD1 as a possible D gene (6 bases). Looked up from germline, CDR1 is SGHDN and CDR2 is FVKESK. Trimming pared 0 bases from V and 2 bases from J, leaving 13 bases between. The CDR3 covers 16 residues. CDR3 DNA: TGTGCCAGCAGCCAAGATGCAGGGGTCCCACAAGAGACCCAGTACTTC. Amino acid sequence: CASSQDAGVPQETQYF.

This chain joins TRBV28 and TRBJ2-7; D unresolved. Germline lookup yields CDR1 MDHEN and CDR2 SYDVKM. The CDR3 spans 13 residues. V was cut by 1 base and J by 2 bases, with 6 bases left in between. This CDR3 reads CASSLLGTYEQYF. DNA of the CDR3: TGTGCCAGCAGTTTATTGGGCACCTACGAGCAGTACTTC.

The chain joins TRBV5-4 to TRBJ2-3; a possible D gene is TRBD2 (6 bases). This CDR3 comprises 16 residues. CDR1 and CDR2 (germline): SGHNT, YYREEE (reference sequence). Trimming left V 2 bases short and J 1 base short, with 14 bases between. CDR3 DNA sequence: TGTGCCAGCAGCTTTATGGGGGGACTGGGCACAGATACGCAGTATTTT. Amino acid sequence: CASSFMGGLGTDTQYF.

The chain is built from TRBV4-1 and TRBJ2-3, with 8 bases that match TRBD2. The CDR3 is 15 residues long. Trimming at V came to 1 base and at J to 5 bases, leaving 5 bases not matched to a gene. In germline, CDR1 is MGHRA, CDR2 YSYEKL. CDR3 nucleotide sequence: TGCGCCAGCAGCCAAGTTGAAGCGGGGGAAGATACGCAGTATTTT. The encoded protein is CASSQVEAGEDTQYF.

The chain recombines TRBV9 with TRBJ2-1; 14 bases align to TRBD2. J lost 5 bases, V lost 4 bases, and 8 bases had no gene match. The germline gives CDR1 SGDLS, CDR2 YYNGEE. This CDR3 is built from 17 residues. The CDR3 is CASSLRLAGGINNEQFF. CDR3 DNA: TGTGCCAGCAGCCTGAGACTAGCGGGGGGGATAAACAATGAGCAGTTCTTC.

V usage is TRBV5-4 and J usage is TRBJ2-5, with unresolved D. This CDR3 region has 14 residues. The V gene lost 4 bases and the J gene lost 5 bases, with 15 bases spanning the gap. Germline V gene data show CDR1 as SGHNT and CDR2 as YYREEE (reference sequence). CDR3 bases: TGTGCCAGCAGCCCAGGCCTTCAGGAGGAGACCCAGTACTTC. Protein product: CASSPGLQEETQYF. Full variable domain (missing parts from reference TRBV5-4 and TRBJ2-5): ETGVTQSPTHLIKTRGQQVTLRCSSQSGHNTVSWYQQALGQGPQFIFQYYREEENGRGNFPPRFSGLQFPNYSSELNVNALELDDSALYLCASSPGLQEETQYFGPGTRLLVL.